This TCR beta chain was recovered during a study of cytomegalovirus exposure and HLA in healthy donors. Overall study results and limits: Later, an analysis found that TCR clusters from the first cohort tended to co-occur in the approximately 130 validation repertoires.

The CDR3 runs 16 residues. Germline assignment: CDR1 LGHNA and CDR2 YSLEER. Losses at the gene ends were 0 bases for V and 6 bases for J; bases not matched to a gene: 10. On this clone: The target antigen is unknown.

Sequencing was performed with immunoSEQ multiplex PCR; in TCRdb, only in-frame clones are kept and a portion is missing. The table records approximately 150,000 clones, roughly 86% of them present only once. V usage is TRBV4-3 and J usage is TRBJ1-2, with 7 bases that match TRBD1. Source material: PBMCs. The sequence derives from a man between 18 and 35 years old in good health and CMV-seropositive. The CDR3 sequence is CASSQDSQGEGNGYTF. The CDR3 DNA follows: TGCGCCAGCAGCCAAGATTCCCAGGGGGAAGGGAATGGCTACACCTTC.